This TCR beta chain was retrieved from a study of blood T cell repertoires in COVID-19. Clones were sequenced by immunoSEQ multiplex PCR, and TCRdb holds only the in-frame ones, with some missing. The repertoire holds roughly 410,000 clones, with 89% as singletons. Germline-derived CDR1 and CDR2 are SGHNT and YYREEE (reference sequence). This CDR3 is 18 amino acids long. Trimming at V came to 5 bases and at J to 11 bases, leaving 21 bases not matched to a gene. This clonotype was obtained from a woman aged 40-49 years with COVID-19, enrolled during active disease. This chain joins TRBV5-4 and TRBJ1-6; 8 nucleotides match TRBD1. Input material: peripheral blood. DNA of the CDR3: TGTGCCAGCAGTTCCCTGACCCAGGGGGCCCTGGGTAAGGCACCCCTCCACTTT. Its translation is CASSSLTQGALGKAPLHF.